Following are 18 T cell receptor beta chains from one sample sequenced in a study of T cell changes during pregnancy in multiple sclerosis. Produced via immunoSEQ multiplex PCR; TCRdb's table is partial and in-frame only. This table holds some 49,000 clones, roughly 94% found once. Material: CD8+ T cells from peripheral blood mononuclear cells, obtained in the first trimester of pregnancy. The source is a female donor with multiple sclerosis, enrolled in a pregnancy study.

The sample holds one count of this clone. This rearrangement joins TRBV12-1 to TRBJ1-5; the table assigns TRBD1, which was not confirmed against the DNA. TRBV12-1 is noted as a pseudogene. CDR3 size: 17 residues. The CDR3: CASSSPQMTVSNQPQHF. CDR3 bases: TGTGCCAGCAGCTCCCCACAAATGACAGTTAGCAATCAGCCCCAGCATTTT.

The chain employs TRBV10-2 and TRBJ1-2, with a tentative D call TRBD1 (5 bases). From germline, CDR1 is WSHSY and CDR2 SAAADI. The CDR3 loop spans 15 amino acids. V lost 6 bases and J 2 bases, leaving 16 bases between the germline ends. CDR3 residues: CASRQGVGSNYGYTF. The DNA for the CDR3 is TGCGCCAGCAGGCAAGGGGTAGGAAGCAACTATGGCTACACCTTC.

V is TRBV27 and J is TRBJ1-2; 10 nucleotides match TRBD1. Trimming at V came to 5 bases and at J to 0 bases, leaving 9 bases not matched to a gene. Germline V gene data show CDR1 as MNHEY and CDR2 as SMNVEV (reference sequence). The CDR3 length is 17 residues. The CDR3 coding sequence is TGTGCCAGCAGTGGGGCCGGGACAGGGGCGACTAACTATGGCTACACCTTC. Translating gives CASSGAGTGATNYGYTF.

This clone appeared a single time. The rearrangement joins TRBV27 to TRBJ1-5; D unresolved. From germline, CDR1 is MNHEY and CDR2 SMNVEV (reference sequence). Trimming took off 5 bases at V and 9 bases at J, with 17 bases between the two ends. The CDR3 length is 14 residues. The DNA of the CDR3 is TGTGCCAGCAGTCCAAGTACAGATCTTCGGCCCCAGCATTTT. Amino acids: CASSPSTDLRPQHF.

The V call is TRBV29-1, the J call TRBJ2-7; the D gene is possibly TRBD1 (6 bases). V lost 6 bases and J lost 2, with 14 bases in between. The CDR3 runs 13 residues. CDR1 SQVTM and CDR2 ANQGSEA come from the germline V gene. The CDR3 DNA is TGCAGCGTCGCAGGGGCCCCAACCTACGAGCAGTACTTC. It codes for CSVAGAPTYEQYF.

The chain links TRBV19 to TRBJ2-7; TRBD2 matches at 7 bases. Germline CDR1 and CDR2: LNHDA and SQIVND (reference sequence). The ends lost 5 bases at V and 1 base at J; junction bases unmatched: 5. This CDR3 has 14 residues. CDR3 sequence: CASSPKAGSYEQYF. CDR3 in DNA: TGTGCCAGTAGTCCCAAAGCGGGGTCCTACGAGCAGTACTTC. The full variable domain, in which reference TRBV19 and TRBJ2-7 provide the parts outside the CDR3, is DGGITQSPKYLFRKEGQNVTLSCEQNLNHDAMYWYRQDPGQGLRLIYYSQIVNDFQKGDIAEGYSVSREKKESFPLTVTSAQKNPTAFYLCASSPKAGSYEQYFGPGTRLTVT.

The gene calls are TRBV6-1 and TRBJ1-1; 8 nucleotides match TRBD1. Trimming removed 5 bases from V and 5 bases from J; junction bases left unmatched: 4. Per the germline V gene, CDR1 is MNHNS and CDR2 is SASEGT. This CDR3 spans 13 amino acids. The CDR3 DNA follows: TGTGCCAGCAGTCGGACAGGGCTTACTGAAGCTTTCTTT. Translating gives CASSRTGLTEAFF.

V and J are TRBV19 and TRBJ1-4; a weak D match, TRBD1 (6 bases). This CDR3 is 16 amino acids long. CDR1 is LNHDA, CDR2 SQIVND, per germline (reference sequence). Trimming pared 0 bases from V and 8 bases from J, leaving 16 bases between. DNA of the CDR3: TGTGCCAGTAGTATAGATTCGGACAGCCAATGGGAAAAACTGTTTTTT. Translated, it gives CASSIDSDSQWEKLFF.

The CDR3 here is CASRGEAAYGYTF. The CDR3 bases are TGTGCCAGTAGGGGGGAGGCAGCCTATGGCTACACCTTC. This chain links TRBV19 with TRBJ1-2; tentatively, D is TRBD1 (5 bases). With 6 bases removed from V and 4 bases from J, the gap between germline ends came to 12 bases. The CDR3 length is 13 residues. Germline assignment: CDR1 LNHDA and CDR2 SQIVND (reference sequence). The full variable domain, in which reference TRBV19 and TRBJ1-2 provide the parts outside the CDR3, is DGGITQSPKYLFRKEGQNVTLSCEQNLNHDAMYWYRQDPGQGLRLIYYSQIVNDFQKGDIAEGYSVSREKKESFPLTVTSAQKNPTAFYLCASRGEAAYGYTFGSGTRLTVV.

The rearrangement joins TRBV28 to TRBJ2-7, with 7 nucleotides matching TRBD1. Germline CDR1 MDHEN, CDR2 SYDVKM. This CDR3 has 16 amino acids. Unmatched junction bases numbered 11, after V lost 4 bases and J lost 2 bases. Written as DNA, the CDR3 is TGTGCCAGCAGTTCCCCGACAGGGCCCCCCCCCTACGAGCAGTACTTC. This codes for CASSSPTGPPPYEQYF.

V gene TRBV19 combines with J gene TRBJ1-5, with D unresolved. V was trimmed by 7 bases and J by 6 bases, leaving 10 bases between them. Per germline, CDR1 LNHDA and CDR2 SQIVND (reference sequence). The CDR3 spans 12 residues. This chain's CDR3 is CASTLGGQPQHF. The CDR3, as DNA: TGTGCCAGTACTTTGGGAGGTCAGCCCCAGCATTTT.

The V call is TRBV30, the J call TRBJ1-1, with D perhaps matching TRBD1 (5 bases). Trimming took off 3 bases at V and 0 bases at J, with 14 bases between the two ends. CDR3 length: 15 amino acids. Germline CDR1 reads GTSNPN; CDR2 reads SVGIG (reference sequence). The CDR3 reads CAWSGGVGMNTEAFF. In DNA form, the CDR3 reads TGTGCCTGGAGCGGGGGAGTTGGGATGAACACTGAAGCTTTCTTT.

This clone was recorded only once. In the same sample, other DNA sequences code for this CDR3. The gene calls are TRBV5-4 and TRBJ2-7, with 7 bases aligning to TRBD2. The V gene end was trimmed by 3 bases and the J gene end by 1 base; junction bases not matched to a gene: 13. CDR3 size: 17 residues. Germline V gene data show CDR1 as SGHNT and CDR2 as YYREEE (reference sequence). The CDR3 spells CASSWPGLAGESYEQYF. The CDR3, as DNA: TGTGCCAGCAGCTGGCCGGGACTGGCGGGAGAGTCCTACGAGCAGTACTTC.

The rearrangement joins TRBV2 to TRBJ1-2; D might be TRBD1 (6 bases). The germline V gene encodes CDR1 SNHLY and CDR2 FYNNEI. V lost 6 bases to trimming and J lost 4 bases, with 12 bases between them. CDR3 length: 13 amino acids. The CDR3 loop reads CASRDHRAYGYTF. CDR3 sequence (DNA): TGTGCCAGCAGAGACCACAGGGCCTATGGCTACACCTTC.

The chain uses TRBV28 and TRBJ2-3; no firm D call. This CDR3 has 12 residues. Germline values: CDR1 MDHEN, CDR2 SYDVKM. Trimming removed 5 bases from V and 1 base from J, with 4 bases in between. The CDR3 reads CASSPGTDTQYF. The CDR3, as DNA: TGTGCCAGCAGTCCGGGCACAGATACGCAGTATTTT.

This chain joins TRBV5-1 and TRBJ2-1; 7 bases agree with TRBD2. CDR1 is SGHRS, CDR2 YFSETQ, per germline. The CDR3 sequence is 16 residues long. The V and J ends lost 0 bases and 6 bases, in that order; junction bases with no gene match: 9. The CDR3 DNA follows: TGCGCCAGCAGCTTGGCGACAGCGGGATCCGCCAATGAGCAGTTCTTC. It translates to CASSLATAGSANEQFF.

Only one count was recorded for this clone. This chain connects TRBV9 to TRBJ2-7, with D tentatively TRBD1 (6 bases). With 6 bases removed from V and 4 bases from J, the gap between germline ends came to 17 bases. The CDR3 consists of 14 residues. In germline, CDR1 is SGDLS, CDR2 YYNGEE. The CDR3 nucleotides are TGTGCCAGCAATGGCACAGGGATGGCGTACGAGCAGTACTTC. This sequence encodes CASNGTGMAYEQYF.

The CDR3 coding sequence is TGTGCCAGCAGTGGGGACGGGAGCTCTGGGGCCAACGTCCTGACTTTC. This encodes CASSGDGSSGANVLTF. This sequence joins TRBV6-1 and TRBJ2-6, with D possibly TRBD2 on 6 matching bases. Per the germline V gene, CDR1 is MNHNS and CDR2 is SASEGT. The V end lost 4 bases, the J end lost 0 bases, and 10 bases lay between the germline ends. The CDR3 loop spans 16 amino acids.